Each of the 26 T cell receptor beta chains below was sequenced from the same sample in a study of beta chain features in type 1 diabetes (dated by TCRdb to between 2017 and 2018). Libraries were made using the immunoSEQ multiplex PCR assay. All of the isolated RNA was reverse transcribed with the High Capacity cDNA Reverse Transcription Kit, so expressed TCRB transcripts were sequenced. Here the immuneACCESS table is served through TCRdb, limited to in-frame sequences with V and J called. Missing clones are a known gap in these copies; in checked studies unresolved V genes cover under half, and the rest lacks a known reason. A total of 400,000 to 550,000 clones appear in this sample, about an eighth of them only once. The ten most abundant clones make up about 0.042% of the sample. The sequenced material came from naive CD4+ T cells from blood. The intended sense of this specimen's cell subset or site label: true naive CD4+ T cells. The receptors come from a woman younger than 35 in good health.

This clone has only a few counts. This chain uses TRBV29-1 with TRBJ2-7, with 7 bases fitting TRBD1. The germline gives CDR1 SQVTM, CDR2 ANQGSEA. The CDR3 sequence is 13 residues long. J was trimmed by 2 bases and V by 7 bases; bases with no gene match: 8. The CDR3 DNA follows: TGCAGCGCCCGACAGGGCGCCGCCTACGAGCAGTACTTC. It yields the protein CSARQGAAYEQYF.

This clone was seen only a few times. The J gene is TRBJ2-3, the V gene TRBV29-1; either TRBD1 or TRBD2 may supply D (6 bases each). Germline V gene lookup returns CDR1 SQVTM and CDR2 ANQGSEA. This CDR3 has 14 amino acids. Trimming took off 5 bases at V and 3 bases at J, with 15 bases between the two ends. CDR3 nucleotide sequence: TGCAGCGTTCGAGACAGGCGGGGTACAGATACGCAGTATTTT. Amino acids: CSVRDRRGTDTQYF.

In its sample, this clone was seen a few times. The chain is built from TRBV6-5 and TRBJ1-2; 8 positions match TRBD1. The CDR3 totals 14 residues. The germline V gene encodes CDR1 MNHEY and CDR2 SVGAGI. The V gene end was trimmed by 5 bases and the J gene end by 8 bases; junction bases not matched to a gene: 10. The CDR3 loop is CASSPDRANWGYTF. The DNA of the CDR3 is TGTGCCAGCAGTCCGGACAGGGCGAACTGGGGCTACACCTTC.

The rearrangement joins TRBV29-1 to TRBJ1-2; D is perhaps TRBD1 (5 bases). CDR1 and CDR2 from the germline V gene are SQVTM and ANQGSEA. The CDR3 consists of 14 residues. V was pared by 3 bases and J by 4 bases, with 15 bases between. This CDR3 is CSVETYRRTYGYTF. CDR3 in DNA: TGCAGCGTTGAGACATACAGGAGGACCTATGGCTACACCTTC.

The chain has TRBV7-2 and TRBJ2-7; no reliable D call. Germline loops: CDR1 SGHTA, CDR2 FQGNSA. Trimming pared 2 bases from V and 3 bases from J, leaving 8 bases between. CDR3 length equals 13 residues. CDR3 in DNA: TGTGCCAGCAGCTTAAGTTCTTACTACGAGCAGTACGTC. Its translation: CASSLSSYYEQYV.

The chain combines TRBV5-1 with TRBJ1-1, with D unclear. Deletions cut 0 bases from V and 4 bases from J, with 7 bases between. Germline lookup yields CDR1 SGHRS and CDR2 YFSETQ. This CDR3 comprises 13 residues. The CDR3, as DNA: TGCGCCAGCAGCTTGGTGGGCCGCACTGAAGCTTTCTTT. This sequence encodes CASSLVGRTEAFF. The entire variable domain, with the rest obtained from reference TRBV5-1 and TRBJ1-1, is as follows: KAGVTQTPRYLIKTRGQQVTLSCSPISGHRSVSWYQQTPGQGLQFLFEYFSETQRNKGNFPGRFSGRQFSNSRSEMNVSTLELGDSALYLCASSLVGRTEAFFGQGTRLTVV.

V gene TRBV5-1 combines with J gene TRBJ2-3; D is possibly TRBD2 (6 bases). CDR3 length equals 16 residues. The germline V gene encodes CDR1 SGHRS and CDR2 YFSETQ. V lost 0 bases to trimming and J lost 2 bases, with 13 bases between them. The CDR3 bases are TGCGCCAGCAGCTTGGGAGTTAGCGGATACACAGATACGCAGTATTTT. This translates into CASSLGVSGYTDTQYF.

A few counts support this clone. J is TRBJ2-2 and V is TRBV9, with D perhaps TRBD1 or TRBD2 (5 bases each). With 0 bases removed from V and 2 bases from J, the gap between germline ends came to 11 bases. CDR1 and CDR2 from the germline V gene are SGDLS and YYNGEE. The CDR3 spans 16 residues. Here the CDR3 reads CASSVVGTSNTGELFF. The CDR3 DNA reads TGTGCCAGCAGCGTAGTGGGGACCAGTAACACCGGGGAGCTGTTTTTT.

This clone has just a few counts. The chain is built from TRBV7-2 and TRBJ2-3; D remains ambiguous. This CDR3 has 14 residues. In germline, CDR1 is SGHTA, CDR2 FQGNSA. V was shortened by 4 bases and J by 0 bases, with 8 bases between the two germline ends. CDR3 coding DNA: TGTGCCAGCAGCTCCTGGGCTAGCACAGATACGCAGTATTTT. Translating gives CASSSWASTDTQYF.

This chain connects TRBV27 to TRBJ2-5; weak D call: TRBD2 (7 bases). Looked up from germline, CDR1 is MNHEY and CDR2 is SMNVEV (reference sequence). Trimming removed 5 bases at V and 0 bases at J, with 13 bases between. CDR3 length equals 15 residues. The CDR3 protein is CASSPGGRYQETQYF. DNA of the CDR3: TGTGCCAGCAGTCCGGGGGGCAGGTACCAAGAGACCCAGTACTTC.

The chain combines TRBV9 with TRBJ2-7, with D perhaps given as TRBD1 or TRBD2 (5 bases each). This CDR3 spans 13 amino acids. Trimming took 4 bases from V and 4 from J, leaving 12 bases between them. Germline-derived CDR1 and CDR2 are SGDLS and YYNGEE. The CDR3 loop reads CASSLGASYEQYF. The CDR3 nucleotides are TGTGCCAGCAGCCTCGGGGCTTCATACGAGCAGTACTTC.

The chain uses TRBV5-1 and TRBJ2-7; possibly TRBD1 or TRBD2 for D (5 bases each). The CDR3 totals 13 residues. Trimming left V 1 base short and J 5 bases short, with 10 bases between. Germline CDR1 and CDR2: SGHRS and YFSETQ. The CDR3 loop reads CASSLQGDHEQYF. CDR3 DNA: TGCGCCAGCAGCTTGCAAGGGGACCACGAGCAGTACTTC.

This clone was seen a few times. The chain carries TRBV27 and TRBJ2-1; D remains unclear. The CDR3 has 14 amino acids. Germline V gene data show CDR1 as MNHEY and CDR2 as SMNVEV (reference sequence). Trimming pared 6 bases from V and 2 bases from J, leaving 11 bases between. CDR3 loop: CASRGTSTYNEQFF. The CDR3 bases are TGTGCCAGCAGAGGAACAAGTACCTACAATGAGCAGTTCTTC.

V usage is TRBV10-3 and J usage is TRBJ1-5, with no clear D. This CDR3 is built from 13 residues. Germline assignment: CDR1 ENHRY and CDR2 SYGVKD. Trimming shortened V by 11 bases and J by 1 base, and 12 bases separated the two germline ends. For the CDR3, the DNA is TGTGCCGCAGGCCAGGCCAGCAATCAGCCCCAGCATTTT. It yields the protein CAAGQASNQPQHF.

The rearrangement links TRBV9 to TRBJ2-1, with D perhaps matching TRBD1 (6 bases). Germline loops: CDR1 SGDLS, CDR2 YYNGEE. Trimming stripped 3 bases from V and 0 bases from J, with 10 bases between. The CDR3 is made up of 15 amino acids. The DNA for the CDR3 is TGTGCCAGCAGCGAGGACAGCAGCTCCTACAATGAGCAGTTCTTC. Translating it yields CASSEDSSSYNEQFF.

The chain uses TRBV12-5 and TRBJ2-1; 8 bases agree with TRBD1. Per the germline V gene, CDR1 is LGHNT and CDR2 is FRNRAP. There are 14 residues in the CDR3. With 5 bases clipped from V and 6 bases from J, the junction kept 6 bases outside the gene matches. The CDR3 sequence: CASGPGGRGNEQFF. The CDR3 bases are TGTGCTAGTGGTCCAGGGGGCCGGGGCAATGAGCAGTTCTTC.

The rearrangement links TRBV18 to TRBJ1-1, with TRBD1 matching 7 bases. CDR1 is KGHSH and CDR2 is LQKENI in the germline V gene. Trimming at V came to 3 bases and at J to 6 bases, leaving 7 bases not matched to a gene. CDR3 size: 14 residues. The chain's CDR3 is CASSPITGAAEAFF. The CDR3 DNA follows: TGTGCCAGCTCACCGATTACAGGGGCTGCTGAAGCTTTCTTT.

This chain joins TRBV27 and TRBJ1-2; 10 bases are a match to TRBD1. CDR3 length: 11 amino acids. The germline V gene has CDR1 MNHEY and CDR2 SMNVEV (reference sequence). V lost 8 bases to trimming and J lost 7 bases; unmatched junction nucleotides: 1. CDR3 DNA: TGTGCCAGCCGGGACAGGGGTGGCTACACCTTC. Amino acid sequence: CASRDRGGYTF.

The rearrangement joins TRBV9 to TRBJ2-5, with D tentatively TRBD1 or TRBD2 (6 bases each). This CDR3 has 14 residues. Germline-derived CDR1 and CDR2 are SGDLS and YYNGEE. The V gene lost 7 bases and the J gene lost 1 base, with 14 bases spanning the gap. CDR3 protein: CASGVGGLQETQYF. The CDR3 coding sequence is TGTGCCAGCGGAGTGGGGGGCCTCCAAGAGACCCAGTACTTC. The full variable domain, its missing parts supplied by reference TRBV9 and TRBJ2-5, is DSGVTQTPKHLITATGQRVTLRCSPRSGDLSVYWYQQSLDQGLQFLIQYYNGEERAKGNILERFSAQQFPDLHSELNLSSLELGDSALYFCASGVGGLQETQYFGPGTRLLVL.

In this sample, this clone turned up a few times. The V call is TRBV29-1, the J call TRBJ2-1; D is perhaps TRBD2 (6 bases). Germline loops: CDR1 SQVTM, CDR2 ANQGSEA. This CDR3 spans 13 amino acids. The V end lost 1 base, the J end lost 6 bases, and 10 bases lay between the germline ends. The CDR3: CSVEGQGGNEQFF. Written as DNA, the CDR3 is TGCAGCGTTGAAGGTCAGGGAGGCAATGAGCAGTTCTTC.

This clone appeared a few times. This chain uses TRBV11-2 with TRBJ2-5, with no clear D. Germline CDR1 and CDR2: SGHAT and FQNNGV. This CDR3 contains 14 residues. The V end lost 3 bases, the J end lost 1 base, and 9 bases lay between the germline ends. CDR3 bases: TGTGCCAGCAGCTTTTCGGTCAGCCAAGAGACCCAGTACTTC. Protein product: CASSFSVSQETQYF.

V and J are TRBV14 and TRBJ2-5; a weak D match, TRBD2 (5 bases). Germline loops: CDR1 SGHDN, CDR2 FVKESK. This CDR3 region has 16 residues. V shed 1 base and J shed 5 bases, with 17 bases lying between them. CDR3 nucleotides: TGTGCCAGCAGCCAAGGATTGGTGAGCGGCGGGGAGACCCAGTACTTC. It specifies CASSQGLVSGGETQYF. Using reference TRBV14 and TRBJ2-5 for the parts outside the CDR3, the full variable domain is EAGVTQFPSHSVIEKGQTVTLRCDPISGHDNLYWYRRVMGKEIKFLLHFVKESKQDESGMPNNRFLAERTGGTYSTLKVQPAELEDSGVYFCASSQGLVSGGETQYFGPGTRLLVL.

The chain employs TRBV14 and TRBJ1-1; TRBD1 matches 7 bases. V shed 0 bases, J shed 1 base, and the junction held 5 bases outside the gene matches. The CDR3 covers 16 residues. Germline CDR1 SGHDN, CDR2 FVKESK. Written as DNA, the CDR3 is TGTGCCAGCAGCCAAGACTACGGGACAGCGAACACTGAAGCTTTCTTT. It is translated as CASSQDYGTANTEAFF.

This clone was seen only a few times. The chain joins TRBV19 to TRBJ2-5, with a tentative D call TRBD1 (6 bases). Germline CDR1 LNHDA, CDR2 SQIVND (reference sequence). The germline V and J ends were trimmed by 6 bases and 0 bases, with 11 bases remaining between them. The CDR3 runs to 14 residues. The CDR3 is CASSPGQNQETQYF. For the CDR3, the DNA is TGTGCCAGTAGCCCAGGACAGAACCAAGAGACCCAGTACTTC. Complete variable domain (other parts from reference TRBV19 and TRBJ2-5): DGGITQSPKYLFRKEGQNVTLSCEQNLNHDAMYWYRQDPGQGLRLIYYSQIVNDFQKGDIAEGYSVSREKKESFPLTVTSAQKNPTAFYLCASSPGQNQETQYFGPGTRLLVL.

This clone was recorded a few times. The V call is TRBV4-3, the J call TRBJ2-5; either TRBD1 or TRBD2 may fit D (6 bases each). This CDR3 comprises 15 residues. Deletions cut 0 bases from V and 5 bases from J, with 13 bases between. Germline-derived CDR1 and CDR2 are LGHNA and YSLEER. DNA of the CDR3: TGCGCCAGCAGCCAAGACGGGGGCGTAGGGGAGACCCAGTACTTC. The encoded protein is CASSQDGGVGETQYF.

The rearrangement links TRBV7-2 to TRBJ2-1; D unresolved. The CDR3 covers 12 residues. Germline-derived CDR1 and CDR2 are SGHTA and FQGNSA. The V gene lost 5 bases and the J gene lost 9 bases, with 11 bases spanning the gap. The DNA of the CDR3 is TGTGCCAGCAGCCCAGCCTGGCGTGAGCAGTTCTTC. This encodes CASSPAWREQFF. Looking up the rest from reference TRBV7-2 and TRBJ2-1 gives the full variable domain: GAGVSQSPSNKVTEKGKDVELRCDPISGHTALYWYRQSLGQGLEFLIYFQGNSAPDKSGLPSDRFSAERTGGSVSTLTIQRTQQEDSAVYLCASSPAWREQFFGPGTRLTVL.